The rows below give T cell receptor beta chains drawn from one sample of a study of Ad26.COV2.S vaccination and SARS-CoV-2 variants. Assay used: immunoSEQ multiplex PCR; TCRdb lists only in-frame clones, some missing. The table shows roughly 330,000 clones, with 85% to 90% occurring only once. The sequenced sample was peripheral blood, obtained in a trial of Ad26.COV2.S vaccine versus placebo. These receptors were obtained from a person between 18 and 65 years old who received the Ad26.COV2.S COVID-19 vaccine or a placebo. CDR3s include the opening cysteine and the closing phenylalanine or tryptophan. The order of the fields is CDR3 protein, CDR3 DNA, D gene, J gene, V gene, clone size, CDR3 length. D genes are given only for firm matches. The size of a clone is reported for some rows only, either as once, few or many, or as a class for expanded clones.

CDR3 protein: CASGNYEQYF
CDR3 DNA: TGTGCCAGCGGTAACTACGAGCAGTACTTC
D gene: -
J gene: TRBJ2-7
V gene: TRBV7-9
clone size: few
CDR3 length: 10

CDR3 protein: CSVDKGGLRNTEAFF
CDR3 DNA: TGCAGCGTTGATAAAGGGGGGCTACGGAACACTGAAGCTTTCTTT
D gene: -
J gene: TRBJ1-1
V gene: TRBV29-1
clone size: -
CDR3 length: 15

CDR3 protein: CASSWDGTNTEAFF
CDR3 DNA: TGTGCCAGCAGTTGGGACGGAACAAACACTGAAGCTTTCTTT
D gene: -
J gene: TRBJ1-1
V gene: TRBV6-2/TRBV6-3
clone size: -
CDR3 length: 14

CDR3 protein: CASSQDSQSNYGYTF
CDR3 DNA: TGCGCCAGCAGCCAAGATAGCCAGTCTAACTATGGCTACACCTTC
D gene: -
J gene: TRBJ1-2
V gene: TRBV4-1
clone size: -
CDR3 length: 15

CDR3 protein: CASSYSWMRGGMNTEAFF
CDR3 DNA: TGTGCCAGCAGTTACTCATGGATGAGGGGAGGCATGAACACTGAAGCTTTCTTT
D gene: -
J gene: TRBJ1-1
V gene: TRBV6-2/TRBV6-3
clone size: -
CDR3 length: 18

CDR3 protein: CASSPLHRLAERDTQYF
CDR3 DNA: TGTGCCAGCAGCCCCCTTCACCGACTAGCGGAGCGCGATACGCAGTATTTT
D gene: TRBD2
J gene: TRBJ2-3
V gene: TRBV3-1/TRBV3-2
clone size: -
CDR3 length: 17

CDR3 protein: CASSYGRGGYEQYF
CDR3 DNA: TGTGCCAGCAGCTATGGGAGGGGCGGCTACGAGCAGTACTTC
D gene: TRBD2
J gene: TRBJ2-7
V gene: TRBV5-6
clone size: -
CDR3 length: 14

CDR3 protein: CASSWERSSNYGYTF
CDR3 DNA: TGTGCCAGCAGCTGGGAGCGTTCTTCTAACTATGGCTACACCTTC
D gene: -
J gene: TRBJ1-2
V gene: TRBV7-2
clone size: -
CDR3 length: 15

CDR3 protein: CASSFNRQETQYF
CDR3 DNA: TGTGCCAGCAGCTTCAACAGACAAGAGACCCAGTACTTC
D gene: -
J gene: TRBJ2-5
V gene: TRBV7-2
clone size: -
CDR3 length: 13

CDR3 protein: CASSSQTGGTEAFF
CDR3 DNA: TGTGCCAGCAGCTCACAGACAGGGGGCACTGAAGCTTTCTTT
D gene: TRBD1
J gene: TRBJ1-1
V gene: TRBV7-9
clone size: once
CDR3 length: 14

CDR3 protein: CASSLFDRREPQHF
CDR3 DNA: TGTGCCAGCAGTTTATTCGACAGGAGGGAGCCCCAGCATTTT
D gene: -
J gene: TRBJ1-5
V gene: TRBV28
clone size: few
CDR3 length: 14

CDR3 protein: CASSQDGLETDTQYF
CDR3 DNA: TGCGCCAGCAGCCAAGATGGGCTAGAAACAGATACGCAGTATTTT
D gene: -
J gene: TRBJ2-3
V gene: TRBV4-1
clone size: -
CDR3 length: 15

CDR3 protein: CASRSTGATSYEQYF
CDR3 DNA: TGTGCCAGCAGATCGACAGGGGCGACATCCTACGAGCAGTACTTC
D gene: TRBD1
J gene: TRBJ2-7
V gene: TRBV6-5
clone size: -
CDR3 length: 15

CDR3 protein: CASSTRGSLNEKLFF
CDR3 DNA: TGTGCCAGCAGCACCCGGGGGAGCCTGAATGAAAAACTGTTTTTT
D gene: -
J gene: TRBJ1-4
V gene: TRBV9
clone size: -
CDR3 length: 15

CDR3 protein: CASSPRTASSYNEQFF
CDR3 DNA: TGTGCCAGCTCACCTCGGACGGCGAGCTCCTACAATGAGCAGTTCTTC
D gene: -
J gene: TRBJ2-1
V gene: TRBV18
clone size: -
CDR3 length: 16

CDR3 protein: CAISDLASSSYNEQFF
CDR3 DNA: TGTGCCATCAGTGACCTAGCGAGTAGCTCCTACAATGAGCAGTTCTTC
D gene: -
J gene: TRBJ2-1
V gene: TRBV10-3
clone size: -
CDR3 length: 16